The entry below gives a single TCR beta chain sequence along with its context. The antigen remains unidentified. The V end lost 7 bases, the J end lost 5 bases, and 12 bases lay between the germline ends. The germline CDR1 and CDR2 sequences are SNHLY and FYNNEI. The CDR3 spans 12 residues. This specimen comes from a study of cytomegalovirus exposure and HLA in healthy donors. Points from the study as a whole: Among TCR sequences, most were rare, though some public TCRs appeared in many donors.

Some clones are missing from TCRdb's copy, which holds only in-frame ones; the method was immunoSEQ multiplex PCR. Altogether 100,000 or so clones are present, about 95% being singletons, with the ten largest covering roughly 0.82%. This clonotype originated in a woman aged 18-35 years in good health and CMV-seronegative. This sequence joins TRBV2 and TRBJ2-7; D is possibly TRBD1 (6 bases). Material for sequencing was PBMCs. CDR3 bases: TGTGCCAGCACTACAGGGTGGAACGAGCAGTACTTC. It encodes CASTTGWNEQYF.